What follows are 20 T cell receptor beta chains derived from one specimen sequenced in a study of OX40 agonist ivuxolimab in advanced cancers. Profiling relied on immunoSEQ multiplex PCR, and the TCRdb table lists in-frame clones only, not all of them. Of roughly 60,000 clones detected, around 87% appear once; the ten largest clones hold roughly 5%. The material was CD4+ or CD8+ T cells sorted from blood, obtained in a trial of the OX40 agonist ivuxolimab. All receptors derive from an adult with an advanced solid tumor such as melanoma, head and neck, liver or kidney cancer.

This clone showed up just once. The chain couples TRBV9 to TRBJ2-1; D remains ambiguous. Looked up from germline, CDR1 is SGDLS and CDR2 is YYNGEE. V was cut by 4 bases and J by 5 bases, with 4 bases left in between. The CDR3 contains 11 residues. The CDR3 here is CASSFDNEQFF. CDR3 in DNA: TGTGCCAGCAGCTTCGACAATGAGCAGTTCTTC.

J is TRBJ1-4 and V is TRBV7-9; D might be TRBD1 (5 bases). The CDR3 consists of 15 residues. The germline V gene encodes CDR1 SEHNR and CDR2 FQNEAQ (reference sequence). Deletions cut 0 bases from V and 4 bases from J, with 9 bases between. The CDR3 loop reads CASSLAGPRNEKLFF. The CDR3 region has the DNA TGTGCCAGCAGCTTAGCGGGACCGCGTAATGAAAAACTGTTTTTT. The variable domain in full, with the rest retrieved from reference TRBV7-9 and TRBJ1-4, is DTGVSQNPRHKITKRGQNVTFRCDPISEHNRLYWYRQTLGQGPEFLTYFQNEAQLEKSRLLSDRFSAERPKGSFSTLEIQRTEQGDSAMYLCASSLAGPRNEKLFFGSGTQLSVL.

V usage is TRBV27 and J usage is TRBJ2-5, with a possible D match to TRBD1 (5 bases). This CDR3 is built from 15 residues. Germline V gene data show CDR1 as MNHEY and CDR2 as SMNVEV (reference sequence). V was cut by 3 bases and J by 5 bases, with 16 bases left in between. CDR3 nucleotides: TGTGCCAGCAGTTTTAATAGGTGGGGCCTGGAGACCCAGTACTTC. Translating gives CASSFNRWGLETQYF.

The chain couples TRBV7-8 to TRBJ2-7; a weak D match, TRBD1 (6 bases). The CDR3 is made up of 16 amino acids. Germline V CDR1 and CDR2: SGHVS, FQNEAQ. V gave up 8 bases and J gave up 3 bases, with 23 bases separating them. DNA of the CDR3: TGTGCCAGCGAAACTTTTGGCAGGGGAGTACACTACGAGCAGTACTTC. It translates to CASETFGRGVHYEQYF.

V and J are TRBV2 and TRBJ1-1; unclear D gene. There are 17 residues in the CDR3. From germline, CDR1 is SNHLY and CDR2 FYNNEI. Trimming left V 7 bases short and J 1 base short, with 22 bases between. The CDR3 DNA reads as TGTGCCAGCACCCAAGGACGCACCGGGAATGGGAACACTGAAGCTTTCTTT. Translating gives CASTQGRTGNGNTEAFF.

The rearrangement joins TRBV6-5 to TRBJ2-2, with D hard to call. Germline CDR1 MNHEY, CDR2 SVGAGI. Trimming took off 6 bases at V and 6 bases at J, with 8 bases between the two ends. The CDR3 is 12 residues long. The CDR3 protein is CASSPEPGELFF. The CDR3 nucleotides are TGTGCCAGCAGCCCCGAGCCCGGGGAGCTGTTTTTT.

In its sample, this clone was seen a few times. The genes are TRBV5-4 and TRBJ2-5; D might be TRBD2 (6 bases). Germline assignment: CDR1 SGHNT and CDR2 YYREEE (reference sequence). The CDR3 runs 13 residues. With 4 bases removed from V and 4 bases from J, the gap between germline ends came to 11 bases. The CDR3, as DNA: TGTGCCAGCAGCCCCCCGGGGGTAGAGACCCAGTACTTC. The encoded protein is CASSPPGVETQYF.

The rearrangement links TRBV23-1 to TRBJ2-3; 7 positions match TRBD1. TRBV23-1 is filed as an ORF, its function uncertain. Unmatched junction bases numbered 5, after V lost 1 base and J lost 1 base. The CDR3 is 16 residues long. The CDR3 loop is CASSQFQGVGTDTQYF. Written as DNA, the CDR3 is TGCGCCAGCAGTCAATTCCAGGGGGTAGGCACAGATACGCAGTATTTT.

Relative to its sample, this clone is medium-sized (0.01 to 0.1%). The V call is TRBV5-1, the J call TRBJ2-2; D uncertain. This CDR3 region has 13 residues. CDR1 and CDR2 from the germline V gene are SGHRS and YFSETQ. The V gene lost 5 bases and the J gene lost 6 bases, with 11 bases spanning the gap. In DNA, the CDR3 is TGCGCCAGCAGGAAAGTCATCCCCGGGGAGCTGTTTTTT. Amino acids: CASRKVIPGELFF.

The CDR3 DNA reads as TGCAGCGCCTTGACTAGCGGGAGGGCCAACGAGCAGTACTTC. Its protein is CSALTSGRANEQYF. The V and J genes are TRBV29-1 and TRBJ2-7, with 14 bases matching TRBD2. Germline V gene sequence: CDR1 SQVTM, CDR2 ANQGSEA. The CDR3 covers 14 residues. V lost 7 bases to trimming and J lost 5 bases; unmatched junction nucleotides: 7.

CDR3 region: CASSRGTGRSDEQYF. The CDR3 region has the DNA TGTGCCAGCAGCCGCGGGACAGGGAGATCCGACGAGCAGTACTTC. The J gene is TRBJ2-7, the V gene TRBV7-9; 9 nucleotides match TRBD1. CDR1 and CDR2 from the germline V gene are SEHNR and FQNEAQ (reference sequence). The V gene end was trimmed by 5 bases and the J gene end by 5 bases; junction bases not matched to a gene: 10. This CDR3 region has 15 residues.

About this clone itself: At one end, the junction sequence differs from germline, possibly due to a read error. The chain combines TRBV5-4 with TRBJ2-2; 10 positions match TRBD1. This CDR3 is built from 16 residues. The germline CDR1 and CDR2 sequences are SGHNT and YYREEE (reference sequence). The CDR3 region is CASSQEGTGVTGELFF. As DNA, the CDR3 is TGCGCCAGCAGCCAAGAAGGGACAGGGGTCACCGGGGAGCTGTTTTTT. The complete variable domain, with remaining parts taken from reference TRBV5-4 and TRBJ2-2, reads ETGVTQSPTHLIKTRGQQVTLRCSSQSGHNTVSWYQQALGQGPQFIFQYYREEENGRGNFPPRFSGLQFPNYSSELNVNALELDDSALYLCASSQEGTGVTGELFFGEGSRLTVL.

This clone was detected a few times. CDR3 residues: CASRQGQGNTEAFF. CDR3 DNA sequence: TGCGCCAGCAGGCAGGGACAGGGCAACACTGAAGCTTTCTTT. The chain is built from TRBV5-1 and TRBJ1-1; TRBD1 matches at 9 bases. The CDR3 has 14 residues. V trimming: 5 bases; J trimming: 2 bases; junction bases outside the gene matches: 4. Germline-derived CDR1 and CDR2 are SGHRS and YFSETQ.

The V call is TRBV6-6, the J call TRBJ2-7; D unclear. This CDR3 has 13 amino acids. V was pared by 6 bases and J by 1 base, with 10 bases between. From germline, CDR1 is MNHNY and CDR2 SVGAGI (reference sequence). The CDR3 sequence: CASRLQISYEQYF. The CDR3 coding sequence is TGTGCCAGCAGGCTCCAGATATCCTACGAGCAGTACTTC.

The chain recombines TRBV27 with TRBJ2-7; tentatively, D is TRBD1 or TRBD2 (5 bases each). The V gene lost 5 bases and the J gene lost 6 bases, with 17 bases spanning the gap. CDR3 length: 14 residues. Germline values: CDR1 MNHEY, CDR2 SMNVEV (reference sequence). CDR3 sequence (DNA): TGTGCCAGCAGTCCCTGGGGACGGAACAGCGAGCAGTACTTC. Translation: CASSPWGRNSEQYF.

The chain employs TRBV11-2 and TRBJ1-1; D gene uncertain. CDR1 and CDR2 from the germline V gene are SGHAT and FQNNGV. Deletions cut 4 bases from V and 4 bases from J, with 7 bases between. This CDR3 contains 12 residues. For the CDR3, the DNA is TGTGCCAGCAGCTCGCGATTCACTGAAGCTTTCTTT. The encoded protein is CASSSRFTEAFF.

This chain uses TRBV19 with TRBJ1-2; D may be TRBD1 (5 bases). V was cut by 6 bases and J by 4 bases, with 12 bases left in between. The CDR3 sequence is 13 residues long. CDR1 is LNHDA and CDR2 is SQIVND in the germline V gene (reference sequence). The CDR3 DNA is TGTGCCAGTAGACCGGGGCAGCGCTATGGCTACACCTTC. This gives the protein CASRPGQRYGYTF.

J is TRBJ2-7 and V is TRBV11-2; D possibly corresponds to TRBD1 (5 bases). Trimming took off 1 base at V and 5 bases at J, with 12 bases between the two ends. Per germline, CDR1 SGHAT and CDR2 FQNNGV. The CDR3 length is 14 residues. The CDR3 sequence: CASSLGGSGNEQYF. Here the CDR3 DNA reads TGTGCCAGCAGCTTAGGGGGTTCAGGGAACGAGCAGTACTTC.

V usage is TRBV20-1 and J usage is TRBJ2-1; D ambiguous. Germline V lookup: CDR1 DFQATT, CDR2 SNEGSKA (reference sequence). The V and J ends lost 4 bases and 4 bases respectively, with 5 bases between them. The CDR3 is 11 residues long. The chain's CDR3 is CSATGYNEQFF. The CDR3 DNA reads TGCAGTGCTACAGGTTACAATGAGCAGTTCTTC.

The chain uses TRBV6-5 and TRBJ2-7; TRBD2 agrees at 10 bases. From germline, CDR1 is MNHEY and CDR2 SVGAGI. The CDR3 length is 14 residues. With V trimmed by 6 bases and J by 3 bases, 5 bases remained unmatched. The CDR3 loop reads CASREREGYYEQYF. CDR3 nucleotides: TGTGCCAGCAGAGAGCGGGAGGGATACTACGAGCAGTACTTC.